This entry is about one TCR beta chain. Produced via immunoSEQ multiplex PCR; TCRdb's table is partial and in-frame only. In the table there are over 100,000 clones, 92% of which are singletons. This sample was taken from a study of T cell responses to AZD1222 COVID-19 vaccine. The sequenced sample was peripheral blood, obtained on day 0 of AZD1222 vaccination. The sequence was obtained from an adult in good health.

The CDR3 DNA reads as TGTGCCAGCAGTGAAGTTGCGTCAAGGGGGCGCCTGAACACTGAAGCTTTCTTT. Protein product: CASSEVASRGRLNTEAFF. V is TRBV2 and J is TRBJ1-1; 7 bases line up with TRBD1. CDR1 and CDR2 (germline): SNHLY, FYNNEI. V trimming: 1 base; J trimming: 0 bases; junction bases outside the gene matches: 11. The CDR3 consists of 18 residues.